The 14 T cell receptor beta chains in this list originate from one sample, sequenced in a study of blood T cell repertoires in COVID-19. Clones were sequenced by immunoSEQ multiplex PCR, and TCRdb holds only the in-frame ones, with some missing. Of a few hundred thousand clones listed, 85% to 90% were seen once; the top ten hold 3.5% to 4%. Material: peripheral blood. The receptors shown here come from a man aged 18 to 29 with active or convalescent COVID-19.

This clone was observed once. The rearrangement joins TRBV7-2 to TRBJ1-5; the D is unclear. Trimming took off 4 bases at V and 6 bases at J, with 13 bases between the two ends. The CDR3 extends over 14 amino acids. Germline V CDR1 and CDR2: SGHTA, FQGNSA. The DNA of the CDR3 is TGTGCCAGCAGCTACCTGGGAGGGCCTCAGCCCCAGCATTTT. Translating gives CASSYLGGPQPQHF. The full variable domain, completed using reference TRBV7-2 and TRBJ1-5, is GAGVSQSPSNKVTEKGKDVELRCDPISGHTALYWYRQSLGQGLEFLIYFQGNSAPDKSGLPSDRFSAERTGGSVSTLTIQRTQQEDSAVYLCASSYLGGPQPQHFGDGTRLSIL.

This clone was seen once. The V call is TRBV3-1 (or the pseudogene TRBV3-2), the J call TRBJ2-3; the match to TRBD2 covers 7 bases. In germline, CDR1 is LGHDT, CDR2 YNNKEL (reference sequence). The CDR3 spans 13 residues. The J segment lost 6 bases and the V segment lost 0 bases, leaving 0 bases of the junction unmatched. The CDR3 DNA sequence: TGTGCCAGCAGCCAAGACGGGGGGGATACGCAGTATTTT. It is translated as CASSQDGGDTQYF.

V gene TRBV19 combines with J gene TRBJ1-2; 10 bases match TRBD1. V dropped 6 bases and J dropped 2; count of bases not matched to a gene: 3. The CDR3 length is 14 residues. From germline, CDR1 is LNHDA and CDR2 SQIVND (reference sequence). The CDR3 DNA follows: TGTGCCAGTAGGGGGACAGGGGAGAACTATGGCTACACCTTC. This codes for CASRGTGENYGYTF.

The V gene is TRBV2, the J gene TRBJ2-4; 8 positions match TRBD1. The V segment lost 7 bases and the J segment 5 bases; nucleotides outside the gene matches: 13. The germline V gene encodes CDR1 SNHLY and CDR2 FYNNEI. The CDR3 sequence is 16 residues long. CDR3 coding DNA: TGTGCCAGCACCCAAACCCCCGGACAGGGTCAAAACATTCAGTACTTC. It codes for CASTQTPGQGQNIQYF.

Concerning this clone: Its ends do not fully match the called genes, so a read error is possible. This chain joins TRBV6-6 and TRBJ2-1, with TRBD2 matching 13 bases. This CDR3 is built from 13 residues. Germline CDR1 and CDR2: MNHNY and SVGAGI (reference sequence). CDR3 DNA sequence: TGTGCCAGCAGGAAGACTAGCGGGGGGCCGTGGGTCTTC. It is translated as CASRKTSGGPWVF.

Concerning this clone itself: At the DNA level, this CDR3 is encoded by other sequences in the same sample as well. The V and J genes are TRBV2 and TRBJ2-5; no clear D gene. The CDR3 is 11 residues long. The V end lost 3 bases, the J end lost 4 bases, and 3 bases lay between the germline ends. Germline V gives CDR1 SNHLY, CDR2 FYNNEI. The CDR3: CASSDRETQYF. DNA for the CDR3: TGTGCCAGCAGTGACAGAGAGACCCAGTACTTC.

J is TRBJ2-3 and V is TRBV27; perhaps TRBD2 as D (6 bases). Trimming removed 6 bases at V and 4 bases at J, with 8 bases between. In germline, CDR1 is MNHEY, CDR2 SMNVEV (reference sequence). The CDR3 extends over 12 amino acids. CDR3 region: CASRRGADTQYF. CDR3 DNA: TGTGCCAGCAGGCGGGGTGCAGATACGCAGTATTTT.

In DNA form, the CDR3 reads TGTGCCAGCAGTGAATATTATTCGGGTGAAGCTTTCTTT. This translates into CASSEYYSGEAFF. This rearrangement joins TRBV25-1 to TRBJ1-1, with unresolved D. Trimming pared 0 bases from V and 7 bases from J, leaving 9 bases between. This CDR3 is built from 13 residues. CDR1 is MGHDK, CDR2 SYGVNS, per germline.

This clone showed up just once. The gene calls are TRBV19 and TRBJ1-1, with D uncertain. CDR3 length: 13 amino acids. The germline V gene encodes CDR1 LNHDA and CDR2 SQIVND (reference sequence). Between the trimmed V and J ends, which lost 7 bases and 0 bases, there was a span of 9 bases. The CDR3 region has the DNA TGTGCCAGTAAAGAGGTCATGAACACTGAAGCTTTCTTT. It yields the protein CASKEVMNTEAFF. The full variable domain, with the rest looked up from reference TRBV19 and TRBJ1-1, is DGGITQSPKYLFRKEGQNVTLSCEQNLNHDAMYWYRQDPGQGLRLIYYSQIVNDFQKGDIAEGYSVSREKKESFPLTVTSAQKNPTAFYLCASKEVMNTEAFFGQGTRLTVV.

This chain links TRBV27 with TRBJ2-1; TRBD2 matches 7 bases. After removal of 6 bases from V and 6 bases from J, the junction contained 11 bases not matched to a gene. From germline, CDR1 is MNHEY and CDR2 SMNVEV (reference sequence). CDR3 size: 15 residues. CDR3 sequence reads: CASSSSGALFNEQFF. CDR3 DNA: TGTGCCAGCAGCTCAAGCGGGGCCTTGTTCAATGAGCAGTTCTTC.

The V call is TRBV9, the J call TRBJ2-1; D possibly corresponds to TRBD2 (6 bases). Germline loops: CDR1 SGDLS, CDR2 YYNGEE. CDR3 length: 13 amino acids. Trimming left V 2 bases short and J 10 bases short, with 13 bases between. The CDR3 protein is CASSVFGGSEQFF. The CDR3 DNA follows: TGTGCCAGCAGCGTGTTCGGGGGAAGCGAGCAGTTCTTC.

The chain is built from TRBV7-6 and TRBJ1-3, with TRBD1 as a possible D gene (6 bases). V lost 3 bases, J lost 1 base, and 16 bases lay in between. CDR3 size: 17 residues. Looked up from germline, CDR1 is SGHVS and CDR2 is FNYEAQ. The chain's CDR3 is CASSLTAGTRSGNTIYF. The CDR3 nucleotides read TGTGCCAGCAGCTTGACTGCCGGGACAAGGTCTGGAAACACCATATATTTT.

This clone was observed a single time. The chain recombines TRBV5-6 with TRBJ1-2; 8 bases fit TRBD1. Germline V CDR1 and CDR2: SGHDT, YYEEEE. V lost 3 bases and J lost 3; bases outside the gene matches: 10. This CDR3 is built from 16 residues. CDR3 in amino acids: CASSWGQVRPHYGYTF. CDR3 nucleotide sequence: TGTGCCAGCAGCTGGGGACAGGTCAGACCTCACTATGGCTACACCTTC.

V and J are TRBV13 and TRBJ2-7; D perhaps matches TRBD2 (5 bases). Per germline, CDR1 PRHDT and CDR2 FYEKMQ (reference sequence). V was pared by 6 bases and J by 6 bases, with 24 bases between. This CDR3 has 16 residues. The CDR3 sequence: CASRRAGPGSPGEQYF. CDR3 coding DNA: TGTGCCAGCAGGCGCGCAGGACCGGGATCTCCGGGCGAGCAGTACTTC. The full variable domain, completed using reference TRBV13 and TRBJ2-7, is AAGVIQSPRHLIKEKRETATLKCYPIPRHDTVYWYQQGPGQDPQFLISFYEKMQSDKGSIPDRFSAQQFSDYHSELNMSSLELGDSALYFCASRRAGPGSPGEQYFGPGTRLTVT.